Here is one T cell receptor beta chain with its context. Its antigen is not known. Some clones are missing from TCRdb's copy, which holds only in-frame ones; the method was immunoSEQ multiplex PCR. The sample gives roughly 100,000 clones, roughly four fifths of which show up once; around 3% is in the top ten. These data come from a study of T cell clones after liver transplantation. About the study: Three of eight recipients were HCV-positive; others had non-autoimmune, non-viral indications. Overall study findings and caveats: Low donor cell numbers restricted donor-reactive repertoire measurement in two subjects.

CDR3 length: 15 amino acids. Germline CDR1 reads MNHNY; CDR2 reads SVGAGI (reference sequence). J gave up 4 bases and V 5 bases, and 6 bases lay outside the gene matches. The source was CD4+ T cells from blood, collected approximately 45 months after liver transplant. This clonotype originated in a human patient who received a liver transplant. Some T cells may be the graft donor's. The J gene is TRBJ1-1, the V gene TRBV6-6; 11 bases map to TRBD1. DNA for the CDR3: TGTGCCAGCAGTCCCATGGGACAGGGGGGCACTGAAGCTTTCTTT. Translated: CASSPMGQGGTEAFF.